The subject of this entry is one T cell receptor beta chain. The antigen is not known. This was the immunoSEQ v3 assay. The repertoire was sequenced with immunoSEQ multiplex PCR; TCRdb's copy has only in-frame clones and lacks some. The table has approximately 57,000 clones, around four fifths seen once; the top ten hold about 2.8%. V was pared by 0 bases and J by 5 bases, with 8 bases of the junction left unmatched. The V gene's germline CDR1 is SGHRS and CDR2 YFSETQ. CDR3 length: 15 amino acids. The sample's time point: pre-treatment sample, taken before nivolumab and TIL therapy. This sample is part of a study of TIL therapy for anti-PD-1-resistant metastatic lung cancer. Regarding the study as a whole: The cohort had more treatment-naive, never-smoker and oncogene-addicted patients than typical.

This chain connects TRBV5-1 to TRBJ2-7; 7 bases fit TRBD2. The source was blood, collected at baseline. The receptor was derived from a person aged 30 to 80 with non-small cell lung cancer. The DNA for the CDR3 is TGCGCCAGCAGCTTGGTTCCTAGCGGATGGGACGAGCAGTACTTC. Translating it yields CASSLVPSGWDEQYF. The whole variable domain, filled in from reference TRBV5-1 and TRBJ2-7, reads KAGVTQTPRYLIKTRGQQVTLSCSPISGHRSVSWYQQTPGQGLQFLFEYFSETQRNKGNFPGRFSGRQFSNSRSEMNVSTLELGDSALYLCASSLVPSGWDEQYFGPGTRLTVT.